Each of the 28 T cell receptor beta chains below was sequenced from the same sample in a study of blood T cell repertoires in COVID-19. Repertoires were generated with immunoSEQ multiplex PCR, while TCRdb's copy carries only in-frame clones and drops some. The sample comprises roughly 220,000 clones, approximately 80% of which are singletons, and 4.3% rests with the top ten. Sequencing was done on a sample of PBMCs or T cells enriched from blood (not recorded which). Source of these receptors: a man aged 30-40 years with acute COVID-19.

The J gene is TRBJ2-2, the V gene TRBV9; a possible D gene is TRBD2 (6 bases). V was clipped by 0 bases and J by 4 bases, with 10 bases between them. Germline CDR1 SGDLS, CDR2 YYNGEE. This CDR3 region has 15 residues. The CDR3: CASSVVDGSTGELFF. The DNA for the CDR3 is TGTGCCAGCAGCGTAGTCGACGGGAGCACCGGGGAGCTGTTTTTT.

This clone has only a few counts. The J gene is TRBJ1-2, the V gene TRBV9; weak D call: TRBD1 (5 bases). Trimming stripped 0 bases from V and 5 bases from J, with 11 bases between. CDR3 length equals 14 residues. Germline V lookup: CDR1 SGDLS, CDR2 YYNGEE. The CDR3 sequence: CASSVGREDYGYTF. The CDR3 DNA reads TGTGCCAGCAGCGTAGGCAGGGAGGATTATGGCTACACCTTC.

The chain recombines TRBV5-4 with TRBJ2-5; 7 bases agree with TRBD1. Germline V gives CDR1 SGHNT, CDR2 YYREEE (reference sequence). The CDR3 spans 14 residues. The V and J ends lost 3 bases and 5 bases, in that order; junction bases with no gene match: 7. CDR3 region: CASSSKTGSETQYF. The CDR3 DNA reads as TGTGCCAGCAGCTCAAAGACAGGGTCGGAGACCCAGTACTTC.

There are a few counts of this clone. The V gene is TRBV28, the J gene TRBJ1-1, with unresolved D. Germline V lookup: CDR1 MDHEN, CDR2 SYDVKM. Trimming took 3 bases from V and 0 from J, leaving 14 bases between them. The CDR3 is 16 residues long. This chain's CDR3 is CASSLTLAGMNTEAFF. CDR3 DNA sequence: TGTGCCAGCAGTTTGACTCTCGCCGGTATGAACACTGAAGCTTTCTTT. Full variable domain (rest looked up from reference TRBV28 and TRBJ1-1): DVKVTQSSRYLVKRTGEKVFLECVQDMDHENMFWYRQDPGLGLRLIYFSYDVKMKEKGDIPEGYSVSREKKERFSLILESASTNQTSMYLCASSLTLAGMNTEAFFGQGTRLTVV.

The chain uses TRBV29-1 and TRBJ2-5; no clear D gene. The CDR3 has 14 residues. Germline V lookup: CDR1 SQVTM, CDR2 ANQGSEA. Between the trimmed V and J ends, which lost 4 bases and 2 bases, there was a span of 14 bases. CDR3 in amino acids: CSVGSRSLQETQYF. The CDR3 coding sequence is TGCAGCGTTGGATCCCGGTCCCTTCAAGAGACCCAGTACTTC. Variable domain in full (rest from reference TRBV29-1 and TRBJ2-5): SAVISQKPSRDICQRGTSLTIQCQVDSQVTMMFWYRQQPGQSLTLIATANQGSEATYESGFVIDKFPISRPNLTFSTLTVSNMSPEDSSIYLCSVGSRSLQETQYFGPGTRLLVL.

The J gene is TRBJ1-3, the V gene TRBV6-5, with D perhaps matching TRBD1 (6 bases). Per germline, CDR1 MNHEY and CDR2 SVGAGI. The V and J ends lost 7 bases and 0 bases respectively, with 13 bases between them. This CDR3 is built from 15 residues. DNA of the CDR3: TGTGCCAGCATCCGGGACATTAACTCTGGAAACACCATATATTTT. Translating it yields CASIRDINSGNTIYF.

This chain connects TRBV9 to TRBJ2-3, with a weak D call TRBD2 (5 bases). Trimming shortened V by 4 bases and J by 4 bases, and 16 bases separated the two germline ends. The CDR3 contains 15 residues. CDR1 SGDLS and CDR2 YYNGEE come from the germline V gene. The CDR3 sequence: CASSIAGRAADTQYF. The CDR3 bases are TGTGCCAGCAGCATAGCTGGCCGAGCGGCAGATACGCAGTATTTT.

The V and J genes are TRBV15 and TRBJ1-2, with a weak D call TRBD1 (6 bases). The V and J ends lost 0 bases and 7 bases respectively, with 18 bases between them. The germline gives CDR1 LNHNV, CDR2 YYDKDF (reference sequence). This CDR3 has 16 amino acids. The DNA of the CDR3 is TGTGCCACCAGCAGAGATCTTGGATCAGGGGATACTGGCTACACCTTC. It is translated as CATSRDLGSGDTGYTF.

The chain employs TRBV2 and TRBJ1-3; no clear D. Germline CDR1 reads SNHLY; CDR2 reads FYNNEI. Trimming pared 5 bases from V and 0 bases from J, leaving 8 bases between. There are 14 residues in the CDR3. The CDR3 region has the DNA TGTGCCAGCAGTATTGACTCCTCTGGAAACACCATATATTTT. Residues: CASSIDSSGNTIYF. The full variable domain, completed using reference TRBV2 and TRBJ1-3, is EPEVTQTPSHQVTQMGQEVILRCVPISNHLYFYWYRQILGQKVEFLVSFYNNEISEKSEIFDDQFSVERPDGSNFTLKIRSTKLEDSAMYFCASSIDSSGNTIYFGEGSWLTVV.

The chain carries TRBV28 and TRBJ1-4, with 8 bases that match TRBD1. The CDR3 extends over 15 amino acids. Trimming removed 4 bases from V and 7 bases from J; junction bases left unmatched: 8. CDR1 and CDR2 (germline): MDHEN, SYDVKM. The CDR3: CASSSTGDGSEKLFF. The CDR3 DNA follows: TGTGCCAGCAGTTCGACAGGGGATGGTAGTGAAAAACTGTTTTTT.

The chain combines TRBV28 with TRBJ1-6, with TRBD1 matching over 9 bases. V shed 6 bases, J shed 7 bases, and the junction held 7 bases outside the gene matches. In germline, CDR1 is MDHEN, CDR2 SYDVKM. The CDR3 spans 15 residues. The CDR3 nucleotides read TGTGCCAGCAGACCAACAGGGGGCGTCAATTCACCCCTCCACTTT. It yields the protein CASRPTGGVNSPLHF.

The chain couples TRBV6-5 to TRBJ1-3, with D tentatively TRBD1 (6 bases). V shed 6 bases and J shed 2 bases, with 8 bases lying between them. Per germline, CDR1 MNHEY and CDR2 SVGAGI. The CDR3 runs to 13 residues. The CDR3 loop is CASSTGPGNTIYF. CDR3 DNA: TGTGCCAGCAGCACAGGGCCTGGAAACACCATATATTTT.

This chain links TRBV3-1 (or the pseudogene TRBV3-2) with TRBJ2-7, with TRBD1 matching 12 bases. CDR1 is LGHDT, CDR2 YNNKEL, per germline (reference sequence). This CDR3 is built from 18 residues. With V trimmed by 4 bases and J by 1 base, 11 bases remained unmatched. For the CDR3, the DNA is TGTGCCAGCAGCCGGAGGGACAGGGGGCCGGTGAGATCCTACGAGCAGTACTTC. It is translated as CASSRRDRGPVRSYEQYF.

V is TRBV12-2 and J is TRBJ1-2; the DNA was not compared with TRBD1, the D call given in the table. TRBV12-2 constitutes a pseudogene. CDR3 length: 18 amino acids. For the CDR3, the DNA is TGTGCAAGTCGCTTAAAACCCACGGGGACAGACGTCCCCTATGGCTACACCTTC. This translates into CASRLKPTGTDVPYGYTF.

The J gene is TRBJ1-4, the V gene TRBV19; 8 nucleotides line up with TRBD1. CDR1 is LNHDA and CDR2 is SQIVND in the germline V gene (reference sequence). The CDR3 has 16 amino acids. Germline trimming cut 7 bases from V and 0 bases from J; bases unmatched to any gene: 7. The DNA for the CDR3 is TGTGCCAGTATTGGGACAGGCCTTGCAACTAATGAAAAACTGTTTTTT. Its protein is CASIGTGLATNEKLFF.

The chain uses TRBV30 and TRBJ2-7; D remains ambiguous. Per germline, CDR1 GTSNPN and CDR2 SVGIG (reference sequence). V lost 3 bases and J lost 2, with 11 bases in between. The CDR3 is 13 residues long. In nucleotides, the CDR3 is TGTGCCTGGAGGCAGGCTAAAACCTACGAGCAGTACTTC. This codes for CAWRQAKTYEQYF. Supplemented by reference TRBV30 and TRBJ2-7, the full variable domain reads SQTIHQWPATLVQPVGSPLSLECTVEGTSNPNLYWYRQAAGRGLQLLFYSVGIGQISSEVPQNLSASRPQDRQFILSSKKLLLSDSGFYLCAWRQAKTYEQYFGPGTRLTVT.

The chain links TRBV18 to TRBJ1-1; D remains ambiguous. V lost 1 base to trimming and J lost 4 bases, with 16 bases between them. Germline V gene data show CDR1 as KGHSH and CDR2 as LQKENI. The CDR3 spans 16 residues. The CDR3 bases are TGTGCCAGCTCACCACAGAGGCAGTCCACGGGCACTGAAGCTTTCTTT. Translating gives CASSPQRQSTGTEAFF.

The CDR3 bases are TGCGCCAGCAGCTTGGGAGGACAAGATTCACCCCTCCACTTT. Protein product: CASSLGGQDSPLHF. The chain links TRBV5-1 to TRBJ1-6; TRBD1 might be the D (5 bases). V was cut by 0 bases and J by 8 bases, with 9 bases left in between. CDR3 size: 14 residues. The germline CDR1 and CDR2 sequences are SGHRS and YFSETQ.

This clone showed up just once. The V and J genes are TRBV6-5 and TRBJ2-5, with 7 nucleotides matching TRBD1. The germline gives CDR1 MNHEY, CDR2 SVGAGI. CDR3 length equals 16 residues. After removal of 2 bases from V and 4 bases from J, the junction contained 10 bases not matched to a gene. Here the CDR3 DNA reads TGTGCCAGCAGTTACATTAGACAGGGTTCAGGAGAGACCCAGTACTTC. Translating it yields CASSYIRQGSGETQYF.

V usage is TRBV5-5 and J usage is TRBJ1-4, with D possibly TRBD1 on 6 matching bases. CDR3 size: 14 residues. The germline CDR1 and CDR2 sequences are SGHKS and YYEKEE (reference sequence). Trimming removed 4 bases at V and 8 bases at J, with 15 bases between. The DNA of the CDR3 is TGTGCCAGCAGCGACGGGACACAAAAGGAAAAACTGTTTTTT. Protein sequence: CASSDGTQKEKLFF.

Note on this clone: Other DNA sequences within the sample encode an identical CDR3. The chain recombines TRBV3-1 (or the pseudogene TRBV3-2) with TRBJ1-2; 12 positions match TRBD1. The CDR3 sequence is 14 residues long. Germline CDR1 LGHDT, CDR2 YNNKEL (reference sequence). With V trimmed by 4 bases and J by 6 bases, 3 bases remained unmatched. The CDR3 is CASSRGQGADGYTF. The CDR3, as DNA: TGTGCCAGCAGCCGGGGACAGGGGGCAGATGGCTACACCTTC.

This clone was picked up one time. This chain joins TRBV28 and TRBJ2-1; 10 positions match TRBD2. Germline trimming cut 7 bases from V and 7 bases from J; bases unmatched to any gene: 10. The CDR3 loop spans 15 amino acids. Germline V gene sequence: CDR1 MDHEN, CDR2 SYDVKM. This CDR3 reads CASISGGNYQNEQFF. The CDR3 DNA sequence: TGTGCCAGCATTAGCGGGGGGAATTATCAAAATGAGCAGTTCTTC.

Written as DNA, the CDR3 is TGCGCCAGCAACTTGCTGGGAGACACTGAAGCTTTCTTT. Translation gives CASNLLGDTEAFF. The chain is built from TRBV4-1 and TRBJ1-1; no clear D gene. V gave up 7 bases and J gave up 3 bases, with 12 bases separating them. Germline lookup yields CDR1 MGHRA and CDR2 YSYEKL. The CDR3 consists of 13 residues.

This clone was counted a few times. The CDR3 bases are TGTGCCAGCAGTGCGGGCGGCGCCGGGCCGGGGGAGCAGTACTTC. Its translation: CASSAGGAGPGEQYF. The chain uses TRBV25-1 and TRBJ2-7; a weak D match, TRBD2 (5 bases). Germline V gene lookup returns CDR1 MGHDK and CDR2 SYGVNS. V was pared by 4 bases and J by 7 bases, with 20 bases between. The CDR3 runs to 15 residues.

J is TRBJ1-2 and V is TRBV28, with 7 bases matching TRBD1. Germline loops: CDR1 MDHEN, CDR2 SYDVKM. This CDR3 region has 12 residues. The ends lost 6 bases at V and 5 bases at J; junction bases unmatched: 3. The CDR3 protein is CASSRQGYGYTF. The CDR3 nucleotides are TGTGCCAGCAGCCGACAGGGTTATGGCTACACCTTC.

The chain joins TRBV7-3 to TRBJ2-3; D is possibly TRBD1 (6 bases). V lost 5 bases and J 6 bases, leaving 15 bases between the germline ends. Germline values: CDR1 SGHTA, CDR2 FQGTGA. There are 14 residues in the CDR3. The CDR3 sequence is CASSPTAGVDTQYF. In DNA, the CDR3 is TGTGCCAGCAGCCCGACGGCAGGGGTGGATACGCAGTATTTT.

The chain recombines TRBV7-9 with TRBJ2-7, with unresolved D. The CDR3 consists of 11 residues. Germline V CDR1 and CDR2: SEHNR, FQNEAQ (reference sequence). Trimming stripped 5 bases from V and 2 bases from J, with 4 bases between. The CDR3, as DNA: TGTGCCAGCAGCCCAGCCTACGAGCAGTACTTC. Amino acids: CASSPAYEQYF.

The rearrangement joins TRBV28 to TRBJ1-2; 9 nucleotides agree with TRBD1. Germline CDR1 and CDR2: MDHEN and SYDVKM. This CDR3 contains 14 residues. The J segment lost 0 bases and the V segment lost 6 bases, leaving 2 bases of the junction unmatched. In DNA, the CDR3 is TGTGCCAGCAGGACAGGGGGAGCTAACTATGGCTACACCTTC. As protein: CASRTGGANYGYTF.